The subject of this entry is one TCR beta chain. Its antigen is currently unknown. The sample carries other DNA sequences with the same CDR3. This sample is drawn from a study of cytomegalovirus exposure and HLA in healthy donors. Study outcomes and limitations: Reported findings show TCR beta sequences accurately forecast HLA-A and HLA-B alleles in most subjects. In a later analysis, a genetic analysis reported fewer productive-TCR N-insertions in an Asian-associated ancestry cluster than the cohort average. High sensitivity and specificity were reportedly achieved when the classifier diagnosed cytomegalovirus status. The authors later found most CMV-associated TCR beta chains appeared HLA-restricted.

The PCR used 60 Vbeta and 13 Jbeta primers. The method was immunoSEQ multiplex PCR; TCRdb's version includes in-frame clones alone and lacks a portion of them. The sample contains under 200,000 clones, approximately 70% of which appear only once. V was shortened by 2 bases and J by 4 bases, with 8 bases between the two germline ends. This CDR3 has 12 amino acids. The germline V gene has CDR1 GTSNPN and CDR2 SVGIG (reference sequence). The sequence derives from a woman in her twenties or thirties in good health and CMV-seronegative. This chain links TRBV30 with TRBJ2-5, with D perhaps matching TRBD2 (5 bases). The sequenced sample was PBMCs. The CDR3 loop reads CAWSLAGETQYF. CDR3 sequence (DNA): TGTGCCTGGAGTTTGGCGGGAGAGACCCAGTACTTC. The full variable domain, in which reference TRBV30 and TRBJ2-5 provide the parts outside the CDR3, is SQTIHQWPATLVQPVGSPLSLECTVEGTSNPNLYWYRQAAGRGLQLLFYSVGIGQISSEVPQNLSASRPQDRQFILSSKKLLLSDSGFYLCAWSLAGETQYFGPGTRLLVL.